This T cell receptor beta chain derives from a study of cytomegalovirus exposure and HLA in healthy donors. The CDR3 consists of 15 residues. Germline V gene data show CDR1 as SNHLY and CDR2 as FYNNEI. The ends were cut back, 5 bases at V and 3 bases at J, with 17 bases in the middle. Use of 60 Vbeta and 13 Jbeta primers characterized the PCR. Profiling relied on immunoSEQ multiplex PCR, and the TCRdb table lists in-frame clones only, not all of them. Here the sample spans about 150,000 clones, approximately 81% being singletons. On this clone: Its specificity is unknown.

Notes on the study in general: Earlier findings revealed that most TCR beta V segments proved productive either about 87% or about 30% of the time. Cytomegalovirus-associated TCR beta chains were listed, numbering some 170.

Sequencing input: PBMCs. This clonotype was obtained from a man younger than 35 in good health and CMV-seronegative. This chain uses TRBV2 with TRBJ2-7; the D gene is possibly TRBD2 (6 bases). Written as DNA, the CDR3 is TGTGCCAGCAGTATCCGGGCGGAGGGGATCTACGAGCAGTACTTC. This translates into CASSIRAEGIYEQYF.